The T cell receptor beta chain described here comes from a study of T cells in Graves' hyperthyroidism and ophthalmopathy. On this clonotype itself: Its matching antigen is unknown.

TCR beta CDR3 regions were amplified from RNA transcripts. A first-round RT-PCR of the TCR CDR3 used the HTBI primer set. TCRdb reprocessed the multiplex PCR reads with MiXCR, giving one entry per CDR3 protein. Of hundreds of thousands of distinct CDR3 sequences in the sample, over 15% were seen once. Diagnostic decisions used clinical symptoms, serum thyroxine and TRAb, thyroid ultrasound and orbital computed tomography. The CDR3 extends over 14 amino acids. CDR1 is LNHDA and CDR2 is SQIVND in the germline V gene (reference sequence). V was cut by 7 bases and J by 7 bases, with 14 bases left in between. Study-level findings and limits: Also found in blood were most expanded thyroid clonotypes above 0.001.

Sequenced material: blood. This sequence was found in a woman in her sixties or seventies with Graves' ophthalmopathy. J is TRBJ1-6 and V is TRBV19; TRBD1 is a possible D gene (5 bases). The DNA for the CDR3 is TGTGCCAGTACCACGGGACGGCTGAATTCACCCCTCCACTTT. Translating gives CASTTGRLNSPLHF.